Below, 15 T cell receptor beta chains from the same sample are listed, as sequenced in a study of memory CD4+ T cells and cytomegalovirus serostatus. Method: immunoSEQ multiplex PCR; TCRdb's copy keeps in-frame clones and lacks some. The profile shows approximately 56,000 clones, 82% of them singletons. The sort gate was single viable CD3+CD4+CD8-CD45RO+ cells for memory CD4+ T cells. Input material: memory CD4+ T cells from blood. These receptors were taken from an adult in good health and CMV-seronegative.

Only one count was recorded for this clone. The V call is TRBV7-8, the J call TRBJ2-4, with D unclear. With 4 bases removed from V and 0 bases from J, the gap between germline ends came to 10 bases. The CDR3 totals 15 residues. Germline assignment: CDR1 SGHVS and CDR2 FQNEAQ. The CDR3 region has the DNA TGTGCCAGCAGCTCGCCCCTTTTAGCCAAAAACATTCAGTACTTC. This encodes CASSSPLLAKNIQYF. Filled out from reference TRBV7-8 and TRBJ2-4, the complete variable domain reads GAGVSQSPRYKVAKRGQDVALRCDPISGHVSLFWYQQALGQGPEFLTYFQNEAQLDKSGLPSDRFFAERPEGSVSTLKIQRTQQEDSAVYLCASSSPLLAKNIQYFGAGTRLSVL.

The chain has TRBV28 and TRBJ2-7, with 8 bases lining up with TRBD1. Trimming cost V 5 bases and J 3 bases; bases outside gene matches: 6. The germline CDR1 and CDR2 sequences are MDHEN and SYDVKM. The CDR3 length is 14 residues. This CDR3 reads CASSRRDRIYEQYF. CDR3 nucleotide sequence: TGTGCCAGCAGTCGCCGGGACAGGATCTACGAGCAGTACTTC.

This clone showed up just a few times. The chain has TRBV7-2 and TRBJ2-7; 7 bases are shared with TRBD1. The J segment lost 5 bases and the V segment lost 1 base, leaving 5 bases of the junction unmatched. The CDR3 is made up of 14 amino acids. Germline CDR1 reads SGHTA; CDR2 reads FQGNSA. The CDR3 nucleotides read TGTGCCAGCAGCTTAGGATTAGGGGGCAACGAGCAGTACTTC. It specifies CASSLGLGGNEQYF.

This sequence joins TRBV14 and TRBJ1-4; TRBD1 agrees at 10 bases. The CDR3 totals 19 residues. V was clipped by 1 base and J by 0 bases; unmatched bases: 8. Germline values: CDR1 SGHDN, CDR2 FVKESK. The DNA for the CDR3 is TGTGCCAGCAGCCAAGTTGGTGGGACAGGGGTTGCAACTAATGAAAAACTGTTTTTT. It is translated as CASSQVGGTGVATNEKLFF.

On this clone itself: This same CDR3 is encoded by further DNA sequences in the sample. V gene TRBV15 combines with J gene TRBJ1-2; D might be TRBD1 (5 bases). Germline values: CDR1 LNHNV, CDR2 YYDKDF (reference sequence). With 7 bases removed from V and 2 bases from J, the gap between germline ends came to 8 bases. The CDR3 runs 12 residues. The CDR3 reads CATNAGNYGYTF. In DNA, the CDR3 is TGTGCCACCAATGCAGGGAACTATGGCTACACCTTC.

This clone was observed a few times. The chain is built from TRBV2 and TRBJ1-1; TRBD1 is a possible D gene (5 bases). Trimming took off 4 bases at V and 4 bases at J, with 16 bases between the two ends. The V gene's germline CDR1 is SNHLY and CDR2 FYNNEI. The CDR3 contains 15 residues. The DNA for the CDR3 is TGTGCCAGCAGTGCCACCTTTGGGGGGGGCACTGAAGCTTTCTTT. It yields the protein CASSATFGGGTEAFF.

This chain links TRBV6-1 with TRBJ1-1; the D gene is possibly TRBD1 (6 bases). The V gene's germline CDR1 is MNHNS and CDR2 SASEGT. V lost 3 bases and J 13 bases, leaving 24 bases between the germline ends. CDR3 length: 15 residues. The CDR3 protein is CASSELTGIRREGFF. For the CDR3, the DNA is TGTGCCAGCAGTGAGCTGACAGGTATTCGCCGGGAGGGTTTCTTT.

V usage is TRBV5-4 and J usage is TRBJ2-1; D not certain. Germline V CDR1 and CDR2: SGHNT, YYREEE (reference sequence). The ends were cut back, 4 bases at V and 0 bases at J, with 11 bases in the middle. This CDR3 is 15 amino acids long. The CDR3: CASSISETSYNEQFF. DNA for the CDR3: TGTGCCAGCAGCATCTCAGAGACCTCCTACAATGAGCAGTTCTTC.

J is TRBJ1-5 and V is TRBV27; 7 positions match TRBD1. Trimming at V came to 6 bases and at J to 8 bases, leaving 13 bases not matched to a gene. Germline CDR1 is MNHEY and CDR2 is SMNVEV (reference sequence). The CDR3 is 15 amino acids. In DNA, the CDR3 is TGTGCCAGCAGATCCCTCCAGGGGGGGCGTGAGCCCCAGCATTTT. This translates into CASRSLQGGREPQHF.

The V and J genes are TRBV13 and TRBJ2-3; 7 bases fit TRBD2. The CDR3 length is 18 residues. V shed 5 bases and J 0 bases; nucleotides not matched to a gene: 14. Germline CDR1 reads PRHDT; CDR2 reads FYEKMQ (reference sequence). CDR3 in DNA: TGTGCCAGCAGCGCGAAAATCGCAAGGCGGGGGAGCACAGATACGCAGTATTTT. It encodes CASSAKIARRGSTDTQYF.

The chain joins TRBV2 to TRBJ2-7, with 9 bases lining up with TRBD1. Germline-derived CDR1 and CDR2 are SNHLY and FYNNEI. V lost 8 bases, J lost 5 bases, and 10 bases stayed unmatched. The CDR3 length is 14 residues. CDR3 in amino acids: CASDLTGGIDEQYF. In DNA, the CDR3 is TGTGCCAGCGACCTCACAGGGGGCATCGACGAGCAGTACTTC. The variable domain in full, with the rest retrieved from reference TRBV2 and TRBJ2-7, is EPEVTQTPSHQVTQMGQEVILRCVPISNHLYFYWYRQILGQKVEFLVSFYNNEISEKSEIFDDQFSVERPDGSNFTLKIRSTKLEDSAMYFCASDLTGGIDEQYFGPGTRLTVT.

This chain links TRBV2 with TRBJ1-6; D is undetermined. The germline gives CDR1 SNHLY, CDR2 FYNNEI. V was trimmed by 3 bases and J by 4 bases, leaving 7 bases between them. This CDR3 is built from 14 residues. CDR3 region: CASSETRYNSPLHF. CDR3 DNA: TGTGCCAGCAGTGAGACACGTTATAATTCACCCCTCCACTTT.

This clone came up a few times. The CDR3 loop is CASSRMAGTGGNEKLFF. The CDR3 bases are TGCGCCAGCAGCCGCATGGCCGGGACAGGGGGGAATGAAAAACTGTTTTTT. The V and J genes are TRBV4-1 and TRBJ1-4; 11 bases map to TRBD1. The CDR3 sequence is 17 residues long. V lost 4 bases and J lost 5; bases outside the gene matches: 9. Per the germline V gene, CDR1 is MGHRA and CDR2 is YSYEKL.

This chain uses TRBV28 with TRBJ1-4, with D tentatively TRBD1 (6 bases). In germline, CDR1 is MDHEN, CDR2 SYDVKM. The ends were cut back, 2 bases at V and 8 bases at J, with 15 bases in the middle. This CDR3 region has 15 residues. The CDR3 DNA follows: TGTGCCAGCAGTTTACCTGGACAGCTCCAAGAAAAACTGTTTTTT. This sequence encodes CASSLPGQLQEKLFF.

The CDR3 sequence is CASSQQGGRGTEAFF. The DNA for the CDR3 is TGCGCCAGCAGTCAACAGGGAGGGCGGGGCACTGAAGCTTTCTTT. This chain uses TRBV23-1 with TRBJ1-1; D might be TRBD1 (5 bases). TRBV23-1 is annotated as an ORF whose role is uncertain. The CDR3 runs 15 residues. V was shortened by 2 bases and J by 4 bases, with 14 bases between the two germline ends.